A single sample is the source of the 20 T cell receptor beta chains below, sequenced in a study of cytomegalovirus exposure and HLA in healthy donors. The PCR ran on 60 Vbeta and 13 Jbeta primers. Measured with immunoSEQ multiplex PCR; TCRdb has only the in-frame clones, and not every one. The repertoire holds 200,000 to 300,000 clones, with 70% to 90% as singletons. Input material: PBMCs. These receptors came from a woman aged 40 to 50 in good health and CMV-seropositive.

This chain joins TRBV5-6 and TRBJ1-1, with D tentatively TRBD1 (5 bases). V lost 4 bases, J lost 5 bases, and 9 bases lay in between. The V gene's germline CDR1 is SGHDT and CDR2 YYEEEE. CDR3 length: 12 amino acids. CDR3 DNA sequence: TGTGCCAGCAGCACGACAGTGACTGAAGCTTTCTTT. This translates into CASSTTVTEAFF.

The chain combines TRBV19 with TRBJ2-4, with a possible D match to TRBD1 (6 bases). V was trimmed by 6 bases and J by 8 bases, leaving 17 bases between them. The CDR3 runs 14 residues. Germline loops: CDR1 LNHDA, CDR2 SQIVND (reference sequence). CDR3 in amino acids: CASSPDRIMDIQYF. The CDR3 coding sequence is TGTGCCAGTAGCCCTGACAGGATTATGGACATTCAGTACTTC.

V and J are TRBV7-2 and TRBJ2-1, with 13 bases matching TRBD2. The CDR3 loop spans 16 amino acids. Germline V gene sequence: CDR1 SGHTA, CDR2 FQGNSA. V lost 5 bases to trimming and J lost 5 bases; unmatched junction nucleotides: 6. This CDR3 is CASSPRTSGRNNEQFF. Here the CDR3 DNA reads TGTGCCAGCAGCCCTCGGACTAGCGGGAGAAACAATGAGCAGTTCTTC.

The J gene is TRBJ2-2, the V gene TRBV14; 8 bases map to TRBD2. The CDR3 contains 16 residues. Trimming at V came to 4 bases and at J to 2 bases, leaving 6 bases not matched to a gene. From germline, CDR1 is SGHDN and CDR2 FVKESK. In DNA, the CDR3 is TGTGCCAGCAGCCGGGGTGCGGGAGGCAACACCGGGGAGCTGTTTTTT. This encodes CASSRGAGGNTGELFF.

V gene TRBV18 combines with J gene TRBJ1-2; 7 nucleotides match TRBD1. The ends lost 2 bases at V and 9 bases at J; junction bases unmatched: 9. There are 14 residues in the CDR3. Looked up from germline, CDR1 is KGHSH and CDR2 is LQKENI. CDR3 in DNA: TGTGCCAGCTCACCAACGGGACAGAGTTTAAGCTACACCTTC. Protein: CASSPTGQSLSYTF.

This sequence joins TRBV27 and TRBJ1-2; 10 nucleotides match TRBD1. The CDR3 has 15 amino acids. The germline V gene has CDR1 MNHEY and CDR2 SMNVEV (reference sequence). Trimming cost V 7 bases and J 0 bases; bases outside gene matches: 5. The CDR3 spells CASTSGTGANYGYTF. CDR3 DNA: TGTGCCAGCACTTCCGGGACAGGGGCTAACTATGGCTACACCTTC.

This clone was seen only once. The chain combines TRBV2 with TRBJ1-2; 8 bases fit TRBD1. Unmatched junction bases numbered 9, after V lost 6 bases and J lost 0 bases. This CDR3 region has 16 residues. Germline loops: CDR1 SNHLY, CDR2 FYNNEI. The CDR3 sequence is CASSGQGTLTNYGYTF. CDR3 sequence (DNA): TGTGCCAGCAGCGGACAGGGAACACTAACTAACTATGGCTACACCTTC.

V usage is TRBV5-1 and J usage is TRBJ2-4; 10 bases line up with TRBD1. This CDR3 comprises 16 residues. Germline CDR1 SGHRS, CDR2 YFSETQ. The junction had 11 bases not matched to a gene; V was cut back by 4 bases and J by 7 bases. In DNA form, the CDR3 reads TGCGCCAGCAGCCCGGATACCCCGGGACAGGGGAACATTCAGTACTTC. It translates to CASSPDTPGQGNIQYF.

V gene TRBV7-8 combines with J gene TRBJ2-7; a possible D gene is TRBD1 (5 bases). The CDR3 is made up of 14 amino acids. With 2 bases removed from V and 0 bases from J, the gap between germline ends came to 8 bases. From germline, CDR1 is SGHVS and CDR2 FQNEAQ. The CDR3: CASSLQGSSYEQYF. For the CDR3, the DNA is TGTGCCAGCAGCTTACAGGGTAGCTCCTACGAGCAGTACTTC.

For the CDR3, the DNA is TGCGCCAGCGGGCTAACCAGGGGGTTCAACACCGGGGAGCTGTTTTTT. It encodes CASGLTRGFNTGELFF. This chain links TRBV5-1 with TRBJ2-2; TRBD1 aligns across 7 bases. The CDR3 runs to 16 residues. CDR1 and CDR2 (germline): SGHRS, YFSETQ. Trimming cost V 7 bases and J 2 bases; bases outside gene matches: 11.

The chain couples TRBV2 to TRBJ2-5, with TRBD1 matching 10 bases. Per the germline V gene, CDR1 is SNHLY and CDR2 is FYNNEI. The J segment lost 5 bases and the V segment lost 7 bases, leaving 10 bases of the junction unmatched. The CDR3 length is 15 residues. CDR3 DNA: TGTGCCAGCAATAATGGCCTGGGACAGGGGGAGACCCAGTACTTC. Translating it yields CASNNGLGQGETQYF. The full variable domain, in which reference TRBV2 and TRBJ2-5 provide the parts outside the CDR3, is EPEVTQTPSHQVTQMGQEVILRCVPISNHLYFYWYRQILGQKVEFLVSFYNNEISEKSEIFDDQFSVERPDGSNFTLKIRSTKLEDSAMYFCASNNGLGQGETQYFGPGTRLLVL.

The chain uses TRBV5-6 and TRBJ2-1, with 8 nucleotides matching TRBD2. Germline V lookup: CDR1 SGHDT, CDR2 YYEEEE. Trimming removed 1 base from V and 10 bases from J; junction bases left unmatched: 4. The CDR3 is 13 amino acids. The CDR3 nucleotides read TGTGCCAGCAGCTTGTATAGCGGGACGGAGCAGTTCTTC. It codes for CASSLYSGTEQFF.

The chain is built from TRBV23-1 and TRBJ1-5; D ambiguous. TRBV23-1 is labeled an ORF, and its function is uncertain. The CDR3 has 16 amino acids. Deletions cut 2 bases from V and 3 bases from J, with 14 bases between. The CDR3 sequence is CASSQPRQIPNQPQHF. The CDR3 DNA follows: TGCGCCAGCAGTCAACCGCGGCAGATCCCCAATCAGCCCCAGCATTTT.

The chain employs TRBV11-3 and TRBJ2-1; tentatively, D is TRBD2 (6 bases). This CDR3 has 15 amino acids. In germline, CDR1 is SGHNT, CDR2 YENEEA. Trimming left V 1 base short and J 2 bases short, with 9 bases between. This CDR3 is CASSLGLATYNEQFF. In DNA, the CDR3 is TGTGCCAGCAGCTTAGGGCTAGCGACCTACAATGAGCAGTTCTTC. The full variable domain, rest sourced from reference TRBV11-3 and TRBJ2-1, is EAGVVQSPRYKIIEKKQPVAFWCNPISGHNTLYWYLQNLGQGPELLIRYENEEAVDDSQLPKDRFSAERLKGVDSTLKIQPAELGDSAVYLCASSLGLATYNEQFFGPGTRLTVL.

Only one count was recorded for this clone. V is TRBV7-6 and J is TRBJ1-4, with TRBD1 matching over 7 bases. The ends lost 3 bases at V and 8 bases at J; junction bases unmatched: 9. CDR3 size: 15 residues. Germline-derived CDR1 and CDR2 are SGHVS and FNYEAQ. CDR3 nucleotides: TGTGCCAGCAGCTTCTCAGAGACAGGGCGGGAAAAACTGTTTTTT. This sequence encodes CASSFSETGREKLFF.

This rearrangement joins TRBV7-6 to TRBJ2-7; perhaps TRBD1 as D (5 bases). V was cut by 1 base and J by 2 bases, with 9 bases left in between. This CDR3 has 14 amino acids. CDR1 SGHVS and CDR2 FNYEAQ come from the germline V gene. The CDR3, as DNA: TGTGCCAGCAGCTTAGATCAGGGCCCCTACGAGCAGTACTTC. Its translation: CASSLDQGPYEQYF.

The chain employs TRBV7-2 and TRBJ2-1; unclear D gene. The CDR3 contains 12 residues. The germline V and J ends were trimmed by 5 bases and 3 bases, with 5 bases remaining between them. Per germline, CDR1 SGHTA and CDR2 FQGNSA. The CDR3 DNA follows: TGTGCCAGCAGCGAGTTCTACAATGAGCAGTTCTTC. Amino acid sequence: CASSEFYNEQFF.

This clone appeared once. V gene TRBV7-9 combines with J gene TRBJ1-1, with D possibly matching TRBD1 (5 bases). The CDR3 extends over 12 amino acids. The germline gives CDR1 SEHNR, CDR2 FQNEAQ (reference sequence). Trimming shortened V by 4 bases and J by 7 bases, and 10 bases separated the two germline ends. CDR3 DNA: TGTGCCAGCAGCTACGGGGGGATTGAAGCTTTCTTT. Translating gives CASSYGGIEAFF.

V gene TRBV11-2 combines with J gene TRBJ1-3; 7 positions match TRBD1. Germline assignment: CDR1 SGHAT and CDR2 FQNNGV. The CDR3 is 14 amino acids. V shed 3 bases and J 2 bases; nucleotides not matched to a gene: 1. The CDR3 nucleotides read TGTGCCAGCAGCTTCGACAGGGCTGGAAACACCATATATTTT. This gives the protein CASSFDRAGNTIYF. Filled out from reference TRBV11-2 and TRBJ1-3, the complete variable domain reads EAGVAQSPRYKIIEKRQSVAFWCNPISGHATLYWYQQILGQGPKLLIQFQNNGVVDDSQLPKDRFSAERLKGVDSTLKIQPAKLEDSAVYLCASSFDRAGNTIYFGEGSWLTVV.

This sequence joins TRBV4-2 and TRBJ1-2; no clear D gene. The CDR3 sequence is 13 residues long. Germline V CDR1 and CDR2: LGHNA, YNFKEQ. Trimming removed 1 base at V and 6 bases at J, with 9 bases between. The CDR3 reads CASSQVGGDGYTF. The CDR3 DNA sequence: TGTGCCAGCAGCCAAGTAGGCGGAGATGGCTACACCTTC.